One and the same sample provided the 25 T cell receptor beta chains below, sequenced in a study of blood T cell repertoires in COVID-19. Assay used: immunoSEQ multiplex PCR; TCRdb lists only in-frame clones, some missing. The top ten clones hold around 3.9% of a sample with about 73,000 clones, 70% to 85% of them seen once. Sequencing was performed on peripheral blood. The receptor source for this set is a woman aged 55-70 years with acute or convalescent COVID-19.

The chain recombines TRBV19 with TRBJ2-2, with 9 bases that match TRBD1. V was clipped by 7 bases and J by 4 bases; unmatched bases: 7. The germline CDR1 and CDR2 sequences are LNHDA and SQIVND (reference sequence). CDR3 size: 15 residues. The CDR3 here is CASTRGQGTTGELFF. The CDR3 DNA reads TGTGCCAGTACTCGCGGACAGGGGACCACCGGGGAGCTGTTTTTT.

V gene TRBV9 combines with J gene TRBJ1-3; D perhaps matches TRBD1 (6 bases). Germline loops: CDR1 SGDLS, CDR2 YYNGEE. The CDR3 is 15 amino acids. With 0 bases removed from V and 4 bases from J, the gap between germline ends came to 11 bases. The CDR3: CASSVDPGAGNTIYF. The DNA of the CDR3 is TGTGCCAGCAGCGTAGACCCAGGGGCGGGAAACACCATATATTTT.

This clone was picked up a small number of times. The genes are TRBV6-5 and TRBJ2-7; 7 positions match TRBD1. This CDR3 comprises 13 residues. Germline V lookup: CDR1 MNHEY, CDR2 SVGAGI. Trimming took 6 bases from V and 3 from J; bases not matched to a gene: 5. CDR3 in amino acids: CASRLRDSYEQYF. In DNA form, the CDR3 reads TGTGCCAGCAGACTCCGGGACAGCTACGAGCAGTACTTC.

The V gene is TRBV11-3, the J gene TRBJ2-2; 9 bases map to TRBD2. Germline CDR1 SGHNT, CDR2 YENEEA. The CDR3 runs 19 residues. With V trimmed by 4 bases and J by 1 base, 13 bases remained unmatched. The CDR3 region has the DNA TGTGCCAGCAGCTCCCCCCTGGCGGGAGGGACCTTGAACACCGGGGAGCTGTTTTTT. It codes for CASSSPLAGGTLNTGELFF.

This chain connects TRBV19 to TRBJ1-2; the D is unclear. Germline CDR1 and CDR2: LNHDA and SQIVND (reference sequence). The CDR3 runs to 14 residues. The V end was cut by 5 bases, the J end by 1 base, with 11 bases between. CDR3 nucleotide sequence: TGTGCCAGTAGTGGGCAGCCGTATAACTATGGCTACACCTTC. Residues: CASSGQPYNYGYTF. The variable domain in full, completed from reference TRBV19 and TRBJ1-2, reads DGGITQSPKYLFRKEGQNVTLSCEQNLNHDAMYWYRQDPGQGLRLIYYSQIVNDFQKGDIAEGYSVSREKKESFPLTVTSAQKNPTAFYLCASSGQPYNYGYTFGSGTRLTVV.

The chain couples TRBV28 to TRBJ1-2; 8 nucleotides align to TRBD1. V gave up 6 bases and J gave up 7 bases; unmatched junction bases: 7. This CDR3 spans 13 amino acids. Looked up from germline, CDR1 is MDHEN and CDR2 is SYDVKM. DNA for the CDR3: TGTGCCAGCAGACTCACAGGGGGACCTGGCTACACCTTC. Translation gives CASRLTGGPGYTF.

V usage is TRBV28 and J usage is TRBJ1-3, with TRBD1 identical over 8 bases. V dropped 8 bases and J dropped 4; count of bases not matched to a gene: 10. CDR1 is MDHEN, CDR2 SYDVKM, per germline. The CDR3 loop spans 15 amino acids. The CDR3 nucleotides are TGTGCCAGCGGGACAGGATCGCGTGCAGGAAACACCATATATTTT. Translating gives CASGTGSRAGNTIYF.

The rearrangement uses TRBV6-5 and TRBJ1-5; TRBD1 is a possible D gene (6 bases). This CDR3 region has 14 residues. The ends were cut back, 0 bases at V and 7 bases at J, with 10 bases in the middle. Germline CDR1 and CDR2: MNHEY and SVGAGI. The CDR3 coding sequence is TGTGCCAGCAGTTACTCCGGCAGGGGACAGCCCCAGCATTTT. This gives the protein CASSYSGRGQPQHF.

V and J are TRBV6-6 and TRBJ2-5; 7 bases match TRBD2. Germline V gene lookup returns CDR1 MNHNY and CDR2 SVGAGI (reference sequence). The CDR3 extends over 15 amino acids. With 4 bases clipped from V and 4 bases from J, the junction kept 9 bases outside the gene matches. The CDR3 sequence is CASSSTRGVGETQYF. CDR3 DNA sequence: TGTGCCAGCAGTTCCACCCGGGGGGTGGGAGAGACCCAGTACTTC.

The chain joins TRBV2 to TRBJ1-3; possibly TRBD1 for D (5 bases). Trimming shortened V by 6 bases and J by 0 bases, and 12 bases separated the two germline ends. The CDR3 extends over 15 amino acids. Germline lookup yields CDR1 SNHLY and CDR2 FYNNEI. The CDR3 region is CASSWLDSSGNTIYF. The CDR3, as DNA: TGTGCCAGCAGCTGGCTAGACAGCTCTGGAAACACCATATATTTT.

This clone was counted a few times. The chain uses TRBV15 and TRBJ2-1; 11 positions agree with TRBD1. The junction had 19 bases not matched to a gene; V was cut back by 4 bases and J by 5 bases. The CDR3 spans 20 residues. Germline-derived CDR1 and CDR2 are LNHNV and YYDKDF (reference sequence). In nucleotides, the CDR3 is TGTGCCACCAGCAAGGCCGGACAGGGGGCTTTGTATAGGGCACACAATGAGCAGTTCTTC. Its translation: CATSKAGQGALYRAHNEQFF. The whole variable domain, remainder taken from reference TRBV15 and TRBJ2-1, is DAMVIQNPRYQVTQFGKPVTLSCSQTLNHNVMYWYQQKSSQAPKLLFHYYDKDFNNEADTPDNFQSRRPNTSFCFLDIRSPGLGDTAMYLCATSKAGQGALYRAHNEQFFGPGTRLTVL.

The chain is built from TRBV19 and TRBJ1-1; 7 nucleotides line up with TRBD1. V was clipped by 5 bases and J by 4 bases; unmatched bases: 7. In germline, CDR1 is LNHDA, CDR2 SQIVND (reference sequence). This CDR3 is 14 amino acids long. The CDR3 loop is CASSPTPGGTEAFF. DNA of the CDR3: TGTGCCAGTAGTCCGACTCCAGGGGGCACTGAAGCTTTCTTT.

This sequence joins TRBV27 and TRBJ1-6, with 8 nucleotides matching TRBD1. CDR1 and CDR2 from the germline V gene are MNHEY and SMNVEV (reference sequence). The CDR3 has 15 amino acids. V lost 6 bases and J lost 7; bases outside the gene matches: 8. The CDR3 sequence: CASSKQGGINSPLHF. As DNA, the CDR3 is TGTGCCAGCAGCAAACAGGGGGGGATAAATTCACCCCTCCACTTT.

The CDR3 protein is CASRRLGNFYNEQFF. The CDR3 nucleotides are TGTGCCAGCAGGCGACTAGGAAACTTCTACAATGAGCAGTTCTTC. The V call is TRBV2, the J call TRBJ2-1; D perhaps matches TRBD2 (6 bases). Germline lookup yields CDR1 SNHLY and CDR2 FYNNEI. The CDR3 length is 15 residues. Trimming removed 6 bases from V and 3 bases from J, with 15 bases in between.

The J gene is TRBJ1-1, the V gene TRBV5-4; TRBD1 matches 8 bases. Per germline, CDR1 SGHNT and CDR2 YYREEE (reference sequence). V shed 3 bases and J 5 bases; nucleotides not matched to a gene: 12. The CDR3 length is 16 residues. CDR3 protein: CASSSKVGRGPTEAFF. CDR3 nucleotide sequence: TGTGCCAGCAGCTCGAAAGTAGGCAGGGGGCCTACTGAAGCTTTCTTT.

The chain has TRBV3-1 (or the pseudogene TRBV3-2) and TRBJ2-3, with 11 positions matching TRBD2. Germline CDR1 reads LGHDT; CDR2 reads YNNKEL (reference sequence). The length of the CDR3 is 17 residues. J was trimmed by 2 bases and V by 4 bases; bases with no gene match: 8. The CDR3 nucleotides are TGTGCCAGCAGCCTTTCCCTAGCGGGGGGCCCCACAGATACGCAGTATTTT. Encoded protein: CASSLSLAGGPTDTQYF.

This chain connects TRBV28 to TRBJ1-2; D gene ambiguous. The ends were cut back, 1 base at V and 0 bases at J, with 3 bases in the middle. CDR3 length equals 13 residues. CDR1 is MDHEN and CDR2 is SYDVKM in the germline V gene. Here the CDR3 reads CASSLSPNYGYTF. For the CDR3, the DNA is TGTGCCAGCAGTTTATCTCCTAACTATGGCTACACCTTC.

The genes are TRBV7-3 and TRBJ2-1, with 11 bases aligning to TRBD1. Unmatched junction bases numbered 12, after V lost 6 bases and J lost 8 bases. The CDR3 has 16 residues. CDR1 is SGHTA and CDR2 is FQGTGA in the germline V gene. Here the CDR3 reads CASSRNPGQGVDEQFF. In nucleotides, the CDR3 is TGTGCCAGCAGTCGAAACCCGGGACAGGGGGTCGATGAGCAGTTCTTC.

The chain couples TRBV18 to TRBJ1-2; 7 nucleotides match TRBD1. The CDR3 has 11 amino acids. V lost 8 bases to trimming and J lost 6 bases; unmatched junction nucleotides: 3. Germline-derived CDR1 and CDR2 are KGHSH and LQKENI. DNA for the CDR3: TGTGCCAGCACGACAGGGAATGGCTACACCTTC. Translation: CASTTGNGYTF.

The V and J genes are TRBV6-6 and TRBJ1-1; D is undetermined. CDR1 is MNHNY and CDR2 is SVGAGI in the germline V gene (reference sequence). CDR3 length: 13 residues. Trimming removed 6 bases from V and 7 bases from J, with 15 bases in between. The CDR3 region has the DNA TGTGCCAGCAGCTCCGATGGCGCGGGTGAAGCTTTCTTT. Encoded protein: CASSSDGAGEAFF.

CDR3 region: CASSQRLAGGTDTQYF. The CDR3, as DNA: TGTGCCAGCAGTCAAAGACTAGCGGGGGGCACAGATACGCAGTATTTT. The chain employs TRBV27 and TRBJ2-3; 12 bases map to TRBD2. V gave up 5 bases and J gave up 1 base; unmatched junction bases: 4. Germline values: CDR1 MNHEY, CDR2 SMNVEV (reference sequence). CDR3 length: 16 amino acids.

The chain links TRBV5-1 to TRBJ2-1; maybe TRBD2 (6 bases). The CDR3 is made up of 15 amino acids. The V and J ends lost 0 bases and 4 bases respectively, with 11 bases between them. CDR1 SGHRS and CDR2 YFSETQ come from the germline V gene. CDR3 region: CASSLALAAYNEQFF. The CDR3 region has the DNA TGCGCCAGCAGCTTGGCCTTAGCGGCGTACAATGAGCAGTTCTTC. Looking up the rest from reference TRBV5-1 and TRBJ2-1 gives the full variable domain: KAGVTQTPRYLIKTRGQQVTLSCSPISGHRSVSWYQQTPGQGLQFLFEYFSETQRNKGNFPGRFSGRQFSNSRSEMNVSTLELGDSALYLCASSLALAAYNEQFFGPGTRLTVL.

There are a few counts of this clone. V gene TRBV2 combines with J gene TRBJ2-7; maybe TRBD2 (6 bases). The V gene lost 5 bases and the J gene lost 2 bases, with 16 bases spanning the gap. CDR3 size: 15 residues. Germline values: CDR1 SNHLY, CDR2 FYNNEI. The CDR3, as DNA: TGTGCCAGCAGTCCACAAGGAGGGCCCACCTACGAGCAGTACTTC. It specifies CASSPQGGPTYEQYF.

Concerning this clone itself: At one of its ends the junction is not consistent with the germline gene, which may arise from a read error. The chain links TRBV18 to TRBJ1-2; TRBD1 is a possible D gene (5 bases). CDR3 length equals 14 residues. The germline CDR1 and CDR2 sequences are KGHSH and LQKENI. CDR3 region: CASSRDSRGYAYTF. CDR3 coding DNA: TGTGCCAGCTCACGCGACAGTCGGGGGTATGCCTACACCTTC.

This chain joins TRBV18 and TRBJ2-7, with a tentative D call TRBD1 (5 bases). Germline loops: CDR1 KGHSH, CDR2 LQKENI. Trimming pared 1 base from V and 5 bases from J, leaving 18 bases between. This CDR3 has 16 residues. The CDR3 coding sequence is TGTGCCAGCTCACCACTAGGGGCAGGAGCTGACCACGAGCAGTACTTC. It translates to CASSPLGAGADHEQYF.